The rows below give T cell receptor beta chains drawn from one sample of a study of cytomegalovirus exposure and HLA in healthy donors. TCRdb's copy holds only in-frame clones and misses some; the assay was immunoSEQ multiplex PCR. The top ten clones hold roughly 1.6% of a sample with roughly 200,000 clones, 82% of them seen once. The sequenced sample was PBMCs. These receptors were collected from a young woman in good health and CMV-seronegative. The CDR3 runs from the conserved cysteine through the conserved F or W. D genes are given only for firm matches. Size tells how often a clone was seen (once, few, many) or the class of an expanded clone, and some rows leave it out.

J: TRBJ2-5; D: TRBD1; V: TRBV5-1; size: -; CDR3: CASSLGYNRGKKETQYF; DNA: TGCGCCAGCAGCTTGGGTTATAACAGGGGGAAGAAAGAGACCCAGTACTTC
J: TRBJ2-1; D: -; V: TRBV18; size: -; CDR3: CASSPLLAKSYNEQFF; DNA: TGTGCCAGCTCACCACTTCTAGCCAAATCCTACAATGAGCAGTTCTTC
J: TRBJ2-5; D: TRBD2; V: TRBV7-6; size: -; CDR3: CASRPNTGGGETQYF; DNA: TGTGCCAGCAGACCAAACACGGGGGGGGGAGAGACCCAGTACTTC
J: TRBJ2-7; D: -; V: TRBV10-1; size: once; CDR3: CASSESRGRGQYF; DNA: TGCGCCAGCAGTGAGTCGAGGGGCAGGGGGCAGTACTTC
J: TRBJ2-7; D: TRBD2; V: TRBV5-1; size: -; CDR3: CASSPGLAGEIYEQYF; DNA: TGCGCCAGCAGCCCGGGACTAGCGGGAGAGATATACGAGCAGTACTTC
J: TRBJ1-5; D: TRBD1; V: TRBV7-9; size: -; CDR3: CSSSLEGTGGNQPQHF; DNA: TGTTCCAGCAGCTTAGAAGGGACAGGGGGAAATCAGCCCCAGCATTTT
J: TRBJ1-5; D: TRBD1; V: TRBV5-1; size: -; CDR3: CASSRQGGSNQPQHF; DNA: TGCGCCAGCAGCCGACAGGGTGGGAGCAATCAGCCCCAGCATTTT
J: TRBJ2-3; D: TRBD2; V: TRBV11-2; size: -; CDR3: CASSLQLRRAGVTDTQYF; DNA: TGTGCCAGCAGCTTACAATTGAGGAGAGCGGGAGTCACAGATACGCAGTATTTT
J: TRBJ2-1; D: -; V: TRBV28; size: -; CDR3: CASSLYSGPYNEQFF; DNA: TGTGCCAGCAGTTTATATAGCGGCCCATACAATGAGCAGTTCTTC
J: TRBJ2-2; D: TRBD2; V: TRBV28; size: -; CDR3: CASTFSGLAGDTGELFF; DNA: TGTGCCAGCACCTTCTCGGGTTTAGCGGGTGACACCGGGGAGCTGTTTTTT
J: TRBJ2-7; D: -; V: TRBV15; size: -; CDR3: CATSRDRQGIDYEQYF; DNA: TGTGCCACCAGCAGAGATCGCCAGGGAATTGACTACGAGCAGTACTTC
J: TRBJ2-5; D: -; V: TRBV18; size: -; CDR3: CASSPLQGDQETQYF; DNA: TGTGCCAGCTCCCCTCTACAGGGTGACCAAGAGACCCAGTACTTC
J: TRBJ2-3; D: -; V: TRBV11-3; size: -; CDR3: CASSFRQTSTDTQYF; DNA: TGTGCCAGCAGCTTTCGACAAACTAGCACAGATACGCAGTATTTT
J: TRBJ2-7; D: -; V: TRBV7-2; size: -; CDR3: CASSLAHGGGYEQYF; DNA: TGTGCCAGCAGCTTAGCGCACGGGGGTGGCTACGAGCAGTACTTC
J: TRBJ1-4; D: TRBD1; V: TRBV7-2; size: -; CDR3: CASSRGQGNEKLFF; DNA: TGTGCCAGCAGCCGAGGACAGGGTAATGAAAAACTGTTTTTT
J: TRBJ2-1; D: TRBD2; V: TRBV6-1; size: -; CDR3: CATTQRDFFREQFF; DNA: TGTGCCACGACTCAGCGGGACTTTTTCAGGGAGCAGTTCTTC
J: TRBJ1-5; D: -; V: TRBV28; size: -; CDR3: CASSFLLSNQPQHF; DNA: TGTGCCAGCAGTTTTTTGTTAAGCAATCAGCCCCAGCATTTT
J: TRBJ2-5; D: TRBD1; V: TRBV7-2; size: -; CDR3: CASSSFRDSQETQYF; DNA: TGTGCCAGCAGCTCCTTCAGGGACAGCCAAGAGACCCAGTACTTC
J: TRBJ1-2; D: TRBD1; V: TRBV28; size: -; CDR3: CASSLSWGQNDPNYGYTF; DNA: TGTGCCAGCAGTTTATCTTGGGGACAGAATGACCCTAACTATGGCTACACCTTC
J: TRBJ2-7; D: TRBD2; V: TRBV29-1; size: once; CDR3: CSVSGTSGSYEQYF; DNA: TGCAGCGTCTCCGGGACTAGCGGGTCCTACGAGCAGTACTTC
J: TRBJ2-7; D: -; V: TRBV7-2; size: -; CDR3: CASSPRISYEQYF; DNA: TGTGCCAGCAGCCCTAGGATCTCCTACGAGCAGTACTTC
J: TRBJ1-1; D: -; V: TRBV10-3; size: -; CDR3: CAISESGAGLVGTEAFF; DNA: TGTGCCATCAGTGAGAGCGGGGCGGGGTTGGTTGGCACTGAAGCTTTCTTT
J: TRBJ2-5; D: TRBD2; V: TRBV19; size: -; CDR3: CASSSGLAGGQVETQYF; DNA: TGTGCCAGTAGTTCGGGACTAGCGGGAGGGCAGGTGGAGACCCAGTACTTC
J: TRBJ2-7; D: TRBD2; V: TRBV5-1; size: -; CDR3: CASSLGPGLAYEQYF; DNA: TGCGCCAGCAGCTTGGGACCGGGACTAGCCTACGAGCAGTACTTC
J: TRBJ2-5; D: TRBD1; V: TRBV27; size: -; CDR3: CASRPGQGSRETQYF; DNA: TGTGCCAGCAGGCCGGGACAGGGGAGCAGGGAGACCCAGTACTTC
J: TRBJ2-3; D: -; V: TRBV2; size: -; CDR3: CASSEVAGTDTQYF; DNA: TGTGCCAGCAGTGAAGTAGCGGGCACAGATACGCAGTATTTT